The clone carrying this T cell receptor (beta chain) was counted only a few times. The data are from a study of Graves' ophthalmopathy and Graves' hyperthyroidism. Across the whole study: The authors defined stable hyperthyroidism as no ophthalmopathy within 18 months of follow-up.

The authors amplified TCR beta CDR3 regions from RNA transcripts. A first-round RT-PCR used HTBI primers, followed by a second-round multiplex PCR. TCRdb reprocessed the multiplex PCR reads via MiXCR and lists one record per CDR3 protein. The profile shows 1 million to 1.3 million distinct CDR3 sequences, around a third of them singletons. The V gene end was trimmed by 3 bases and the J gene end by 3 bases; junction bases not matched to a gene: 6. Germline V CDR1 and CDR2: SNHLY, FYNNEI. The CDR3 is made up of 16 amino acids. Sequencing was carried out using peripheral blood or thyroid tissue (not recorded which). This sequence originates from an adult man with Graves' hyperthyroidism. The chain has TRBV2 and TRBJ1-5; 9 bases line up with TRBD1. The chain's CDR3 is CASSERQGDDNQPQHF. DNA for the CDR3: TGTGCCAGCAGTGAGAGACAGGGGGATGACAATCAGCCCCAGCATTTT.